A selection of T cell receptor beta chains follows, all from one sample in a study of T cell responses to AZD1222 COVID-19 vaccine. Profiled with immunoSEQ multiplex PCR; TCRdb holds only in-frame clones, not every one. The sample holds over 65,000 clones, roughly 90% seen once. Source: peripheral blood, taken 28 days after the second AZD1222 dose. The origin of the receptors is an adult who received the AZD1222 COVID-19 vaccine. CDR3s include the opening cysteine and the closing phenylalanine or tryptophan. D genes are given only for firm matches. Rows give clone size only sometimes, using once, few, many, or a class for an expanded clone.

cdr3_nt: TGTGCCAGCAGCTTGGCGGCAGGGGAAGGCTACACCTTC
cdr3_aa: CASSLAAGEGYTF
v_call: TRBV5-4
j_call: TRBJ1-2
d_call: .
clone_size: .

cdr3_nt: TGCGCCAGCAGTGCCGGGACAGGGGGAAGGTACGAGCAGTACTTC
cdr3_aa: CASSAGTGGRYEQYF
v_call: TRBV10-1
j_call: TRBJ2-7
d_call: TRBD1
clone_size: .

cdr3_nt: TGTGCCAGCAGCTTAGAAATTTCGGGTGAGCAGTTCTTC
cdr3_aa: CASSLEISGEQFF
v_call: TRBV11-2
j_call: TRBJ2-1
d_call: .
clone_size: .

cdr3_nt: TGCGCCAGCAGCCAAGAGCCACAGCAAGAGACCCAGTACTTC
cdr3_aa: CASSQEPQQETQYF
v_call: TRBV4-1
j_call: TRBJ2-5
d_call: .
clone_size: .

cdr3_nt: TGTGCCAGCACCCTGACACGGTCCACAAACAATGAGCAGTTCTTC
cdr3_aa: CASTLTRSTNNEQFF
v_call: TRBV7-2
j_call: TRBJ2-1
d_call: .
clone_size: .

cdr3_nt: TGTGCCACCAGTGACTCCGGGACAGGGTCTTACAATGAGCAGTTCTTC
cdr3_aa: CATSDSGTGSYNEQFF
v_call: TRBV24-1
j_call: TRBJ2-1
d_call: TRBD1
clone_size: .

cdr3_nt: TGTGCCAGCAGTCCCGGAGGGTACGAGCAGTACTTC
cdr3_aa: CASSPGGYEQYF
v_call: TRBV28
j_call: TRBJ2-7
d_call: .
clone_size: .

cdr3_nt: TGTGCCAGCAGCTTAGACTCTAGCGGGAGACCTGAGCAGTACTTC
cdr3_aa: CASSLDSSGRPEQYF
v_call: TRBV11-2
j_call: TRBJ2-7
d_call: TRBD2
clone_size: .

cdr3_nt: TGTGCCAGCAGTTCGGCGGGTATCCACTACGAGCAGTACTTC
cdr3_aa: CASSSAGIHYEQYF
v_call: TRBV27
j_call: TRBJ2-7
d_call: .
clone_size: .

cdr3_nt: TGTGCCTGGAGTGTACTCCCGGGACCCGCGGATACGCAGTATTTT
cdr3_aa: CAWSVLPGPADTQYF
v_call: TRBV30
j_call: TRBJ2-3
d_call: .
clone_size: .

cdr3_nt: TGTGCCAGCAGCTTCGCCGGGGCGTATGGCTACACCTTC
cdr3_aa: CASSFAGAYGYTF
v_call: TRBV11-2
j_call: TRBJ1-2
d_call: .
clone_size: .

cdr3_nt: TGCGCCAGCCGCAGGGGCTCTTATTCACCCCTCCACTTT
cdr3_aa: CASRRGSYSPLHF
v_call: TRBV10-1
j_call: TRBJ1-6
d_call: .
clone_size: once

cdr3_nt: TGTGCCAGCAGCCCGGGGACAGCTGAAGCTTTCTTT
cdr3_aa: CASSPGTAEAFF
v_call: TRBV5-4
j_call: TRBJ1-1
d_call: TRBD1
clone_size: few

cdr3_nt: TGTGCCAGCTCACCAAGGGAAAGCACTGAAGCTTTCTTT
cdr3_aa: CASSPRESTEAFF
v_call: TRBV18
j_call: TRBJ1-1
d_call: .
clone_size: .

cdr3_nt: TGTGCCAGCAGTGAGTGGCTAGCGGGAGGCGAGCAGTACTTC
cdr3_aa: CASSEWLAGGEQYF
v_call: TRBV6-1
j_call: TRBJ2-7
d_call: TRBD2
clone_size: .

cdr3_nt: TGTGCCAGCAGCCAAGGACGCTCCCCGGAGCCCCAGCATTTT
cdr3_aa: CASSQGRSPEPQHF
v_call: TRBV3-1/TRBV3-2
j_call: TRBJ1-5
d_call: .
clone_size: .

cdr3_nt: TGCAGCGTTGACGCAGGAGGGATGGGTGAAAAACTGTTTTTT
cdr3_aa: CSVDAGGMGEKLFF
v_call: TRBV29-1
j_call: TRBJ1-4
d_call: .
clone_size: .

cdr3_nt: TGTGCCAGCAGCTCCGGACTAGCTACAGATACGCAGTATTTT
cdr3_aa: CASSSGLATDTQYF
v_call: TRBV13
j_call: TRBJ2-3
d_call: TRBD2
clone_size: .

cdr3_nt: TGTGCCAGCACTATAGGACAGGGGGCGAGTACTGAAGCTTTCTTT
cdr3_aa: CASTIGQGASTEAFF
v_call: TRBV27
j_call: TRBJ1-1
d_call: TRBD1
clone_size: .

cdr3_nt: TGTGCCAGCAACATAGGGCTAGCGGACAACAATGAGCAGTTCTTC
cdr3_aa: CASNIGLADNNEQFF
v_call: TRBV7-9
j_call: TRBJ2-1
d_call: TRBD2
clone_size: once

cdr3_nt: TGCGCCAGCAGCTTGGCCCTCTCTAGCGGCAGCACAGATACGCAGTATTTT
cdr3_aa: CASSLALSSGSTDTQYF
v_call: TRBV5-1
j_call: TRBJ2-3
d_call: TRBD2
clone_size: .

cdr3_nt: TGTGCCAGCGGGCTGGGCGGGAGCTCCTACAATGAGCAGTTCTTC
cdr3_aa: CASGLGGSSYNEQFF
v_call: TRBV5-4
j_call: TRBJ2-1
d_call: TRBD2
clone_size: .

cdr3_nt: TGTGCCAGCAGCCAAGTCGGGAACTATGGCTACACCTTC
cdr3_aa: CASSQVGNYGYTF
v_call: TRBV14
j_call: TRBJ1-2
d_call: .
clone_size: .

cdr3_nt: TGTGCCACCAGTGAGACAGATCTAAGCACAGATACGCAGTATTTT
cdr3_aa: CATSETDLSTDTQYF
v_call: TRBV24-1
j_call: TRBJ2-3
d_call: .
clone_size: once

cdr3_nt: TGTGCTAGTGGTTTGGAGGTTTATACGCAGTATTTT
cdr3_aa: CASGLEVYTQYF
v_call: TRBV12-5
j_call: TRBJ2-3
d_call: .
clone_size: .

cdr3_nt: TGTGCCAGCAGTGAAGCGCCCAGGGGACTTCAGCCCCAGCATTTT
cdr3_aa: CASSEAPRGLQPQHF
v_call: TRBV2
j_call: TRBJ1-5
d_call: .
clone_size: .

cdr3_nt: TGTGCCAGCAGCCAAGGTCGGGGTCCTAACTATGAGCAGTTCTTC
cdr3_aa: CASSQGRGPNYEQFF
v_call: TRBV3-1/TRBV3-2
j_call: TRBJ2-1
d_call: .
clone_size: once

cdr3_nt: TGTGCCAGCAGTTATCGAACAGGGGACTCTGGAAACACCATATATTTT
cdr3_aa: CASSYRTGDSGNTIYF
v_call: TRBV6-9
j_call: TRBJ1-3
d_call: TRBD1
clone_size: .

cdr3_nt: TGCGCCAGCAGCTTGCAACAGGGGACCGGGGAGCTGTTTTTT
cdr3_aa: CASSLQQGTGELFF
v_call: TRBV5-1
j_call: TRBJ2-2
d_call: TRBD1
clone_size: .

cdr3_nt: TGTGCCAGCAAGAACAGGGAGAACACTGAAGCTTTCTTT
cdr3_aa: CASKNRENTEAFF
v_call: TRBV6-5
j_call: TRBJ1-1
d_call: .
clone_size: .

cdr3_nt: TGCAGTGCTAGAGTTGGGGGCCCCATATATTTT
cdr3_aa: CSARVGGPIYF
v_call: TRBV20-1
j_call: TRBJ1-3
d_call: .
clone_size: .

cdr3_nt: TGTGCCAGCAGCCCCCTGGATAACTATGGCTACACCTTC
cdr3_aa: CASSPLDNYGYTF
v_call: TRBV27
j_call: TRBJ1-2
d_call: .
clone_size: .

cdr3_nt: TGTGCCAGCACGAAGGGTACAGGGCCACATCAGCCCCAGCATTTT
cdr3_aa: CASTKGTGPHQPQHF
v_call: TRBV28
j_call: TRBJ1-5
d_call: .
clone_size: .

cdr3_nt: TGTGCCAGCAGCCGGCCCCCTGGGACTAGCGGGCCCAAAACCTACGAGCAGTACTTC
cdr3_aa: CASSRPPGTSGPKTYEQYF
v_call: TRBV11-2
j_call: TRBJ2-7
d_call: TRBD2
clone_size: once